This record covers a single T cell receptor (beta chain). The antigen remains undetermined. This sample is drawn from a study of shared clonotypes between healthy human individuals. Study overall: Per donor, CD8 memory used one plate, CD8 naive used two, CD4 memory used three and CD4 naive used three.

The method was immunoSEQ multiplex PCR; TCRdb's version includes in-frame clones alone and lacks a portion of them. Among more than 2,000,000 clones listed, approximately 92% were seen once. CDR3 size: 17 residues. V lost 4 bases to trimming and J lost 2 bases; unmatched junction nucleotides: 6. Germline CDR1 reads LNHDA; CDR2 reads SQIVND (reference sequence). Study-wide findings and caveats: Rarefaction gave evidence that sorted-subset sequencing remained incomplete despite large depth. Lower generation probabilities were found for non-shared clonotypes than for those shared by all four donors.

In the CD4+ fraction, cells were divided into CD45RA+ naive and CD45RA-negative memory subsets. The receptor was derived from a man between 18 and 35 years old in good health. The V and J genes are TRBV19 and TRBJ2-1; 12 bases agree with TRBD2. The specimen sequenced was naive CD4+ T cells sorted from blood. As to subset: CD45RA+ positively selected. The CDR3 is CASSRRTSGATYNEQFF. DNA of the CDR3: TGTGCCAGTAGTAGACGGACTAGCGGGGCTACCTACAATGAGCAGTTCTTC.